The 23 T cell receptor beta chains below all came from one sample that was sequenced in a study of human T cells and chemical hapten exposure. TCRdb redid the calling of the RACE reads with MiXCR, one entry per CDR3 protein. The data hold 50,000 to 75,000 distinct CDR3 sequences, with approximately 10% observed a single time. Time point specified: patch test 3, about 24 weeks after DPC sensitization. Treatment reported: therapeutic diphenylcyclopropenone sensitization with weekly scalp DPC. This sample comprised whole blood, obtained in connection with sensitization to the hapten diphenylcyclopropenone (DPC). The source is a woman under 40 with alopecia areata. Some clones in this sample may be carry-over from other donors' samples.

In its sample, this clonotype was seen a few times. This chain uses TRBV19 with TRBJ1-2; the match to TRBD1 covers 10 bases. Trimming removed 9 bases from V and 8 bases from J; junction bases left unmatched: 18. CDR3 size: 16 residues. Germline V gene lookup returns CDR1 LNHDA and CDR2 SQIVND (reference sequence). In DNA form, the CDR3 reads TGTGCCAGCAGACAGGGGGCGCCGGAGCGAGCCTTCGGCTACACCTTC. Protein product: CASRQGAPERAFGYTF.

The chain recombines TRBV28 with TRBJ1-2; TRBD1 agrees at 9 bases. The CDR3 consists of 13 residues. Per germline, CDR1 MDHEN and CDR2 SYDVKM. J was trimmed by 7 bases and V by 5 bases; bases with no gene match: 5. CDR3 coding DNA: TGTGCCAGCAGTGGGACAGGGAGACGTGGCTACACCTTC. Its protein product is CASSGTGRRGYTF.

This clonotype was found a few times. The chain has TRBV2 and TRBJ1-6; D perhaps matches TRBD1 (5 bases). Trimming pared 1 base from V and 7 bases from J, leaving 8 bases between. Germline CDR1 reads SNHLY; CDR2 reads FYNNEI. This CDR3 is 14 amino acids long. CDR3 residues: CASSEVDTNSPLHF. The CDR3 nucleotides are TGTGCCAGCAGTGAAGTGGACACAAATTCACCCCTCCACTTT.

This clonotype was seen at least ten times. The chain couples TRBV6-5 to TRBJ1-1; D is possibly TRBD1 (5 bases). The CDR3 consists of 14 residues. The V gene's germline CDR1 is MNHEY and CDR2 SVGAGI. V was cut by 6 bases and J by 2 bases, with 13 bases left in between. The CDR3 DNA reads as TGTGCCAGCAGAACGGGGGGTTTCAACACTGAAGCTTTCTTT. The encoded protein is CASRTGGFNTEAFF.

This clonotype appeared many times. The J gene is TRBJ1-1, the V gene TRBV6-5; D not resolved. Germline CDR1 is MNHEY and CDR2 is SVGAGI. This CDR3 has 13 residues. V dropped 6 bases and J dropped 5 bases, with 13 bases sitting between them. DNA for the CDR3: TGTGCCAGCAGCCCTGGCGGTCGGACTGAAGCTTTCTTT. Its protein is CASSPGGRTEAFF.

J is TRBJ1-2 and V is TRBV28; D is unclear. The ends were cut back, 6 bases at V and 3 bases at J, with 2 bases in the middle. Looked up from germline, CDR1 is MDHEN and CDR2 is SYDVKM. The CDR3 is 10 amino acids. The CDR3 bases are TGTGCCAGCAGGGACTATGGCTACACCTTC. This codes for CASRDYGYTF.

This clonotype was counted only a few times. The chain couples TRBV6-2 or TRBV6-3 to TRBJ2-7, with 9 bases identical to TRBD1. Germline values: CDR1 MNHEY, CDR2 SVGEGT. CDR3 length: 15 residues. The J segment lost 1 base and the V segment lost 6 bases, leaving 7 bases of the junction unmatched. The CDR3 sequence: CASSFGQGRSYEQYF. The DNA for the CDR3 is TGTGCCAGCAGCTTCGGACAGGGGCGATCCTACGAGCAGTACTTC.

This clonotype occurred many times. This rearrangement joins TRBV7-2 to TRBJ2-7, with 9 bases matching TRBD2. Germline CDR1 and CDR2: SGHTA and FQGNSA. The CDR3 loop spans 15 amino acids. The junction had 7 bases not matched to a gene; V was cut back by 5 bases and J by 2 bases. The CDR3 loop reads CASSPRTSVTYEQYF. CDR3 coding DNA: TGTGCCAGCAGCCCCCGGACTAGCGTCACCTACGAGCAGTACTTC.

CDR3 nucleotides: TGTGCCAGCAGCCAAGGCCAGACCCAGTACTTC. This sequence encodes CASSQGQTQYF. The chain combines TRBV7-6 with TRBJ2-5; D remains ambiguous. Germline V CDR1 and CDR2: SGHVS, FNYEAQ. The CDR3 has 11 amino acids. V was shortened by 5 bases and J by 6 bases, with 7 bases between the two germline ends.

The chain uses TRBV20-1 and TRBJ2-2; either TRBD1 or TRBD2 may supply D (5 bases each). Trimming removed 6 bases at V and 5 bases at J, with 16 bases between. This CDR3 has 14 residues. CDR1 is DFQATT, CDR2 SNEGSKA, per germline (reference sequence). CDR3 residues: CSATGPSGTGELFF. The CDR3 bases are TGCAGTGCAACGGGACCATCGGGGACCGGGGAGCTGTTTTTT.

The CDR3 DNA follows: TGCGCCAGCAGCTTGGCGGTACAGGGCGCGGACTACGAGCAGTACTTC. It yields the protein CASSLAVQGADYEQYF. V usage is TRBV5-1 and J usage is TRBJ2-7; possible D gene TRBD1, 6 bases. Germline assignment: CDR1 SGHRS and CDR2 YFSETQ. The CDR3 spans 16 residues. Trimming took off 0 bases at V and 3 bases at J, with 16 bases between the two ends. Supplemented by reference TRBV5-1 and TRBJ2-7, the full variable domain reads KAGVTQTPRYLIKTRGQQVTLSCSPISGHRSVSWYQQTPGQGLQFLFEYFSETQRNKGNFPGRFSGRQFSNSRSEMNVSTLELGDSALYLCASSLAVQGADYEQYFGPGTRLTVT.

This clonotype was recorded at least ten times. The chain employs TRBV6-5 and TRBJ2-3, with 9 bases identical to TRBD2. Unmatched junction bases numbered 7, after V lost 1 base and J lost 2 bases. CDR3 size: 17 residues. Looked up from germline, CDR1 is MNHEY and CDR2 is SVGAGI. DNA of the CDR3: TGTGCCAGCAGTTACTATCGCGGGAGGGCCATCACAGATACGCAGTATTTT. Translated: CASSYYRGRAITDTQYF.

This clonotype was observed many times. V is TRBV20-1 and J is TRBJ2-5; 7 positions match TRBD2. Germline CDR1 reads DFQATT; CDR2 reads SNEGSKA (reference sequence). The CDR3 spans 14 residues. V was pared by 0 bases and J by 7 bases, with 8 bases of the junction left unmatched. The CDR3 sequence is CSARDDGGRGTQYF. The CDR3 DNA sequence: TGCAGTGCTAGAGATGACGGCGGGAGAGGGACCCAGTACTTC.

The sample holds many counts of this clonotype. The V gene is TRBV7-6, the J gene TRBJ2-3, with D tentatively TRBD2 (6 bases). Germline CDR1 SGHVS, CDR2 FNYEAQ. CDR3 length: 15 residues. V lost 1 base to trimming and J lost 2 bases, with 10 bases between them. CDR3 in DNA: TGTGCCAGCAGCTTAGGCGGGGAGTCCACAGATACGCAGTATTTT. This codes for CASSLGGESTDTQYF. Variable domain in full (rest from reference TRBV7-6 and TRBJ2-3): GAGVSQSPRYKVTKRGQDVALRCDPISGHVSLYWYRQALGQGPEFLTYFNYEAQQDKSGLPNDRFSAERPEGSISTLTIQRTEQRDSAMYRCASSLGGESTDTQYFGPGTRLTVL.

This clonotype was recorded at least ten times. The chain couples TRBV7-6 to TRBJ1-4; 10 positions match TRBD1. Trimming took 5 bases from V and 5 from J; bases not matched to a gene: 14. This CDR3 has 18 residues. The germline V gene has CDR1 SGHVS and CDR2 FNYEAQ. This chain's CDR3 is CASSTRTGGTTVNEKLFF. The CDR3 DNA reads TGTGCCAGCAGCACTAGGACAGGGGGGACTACCGTAAATGAAAAACTGTTTTTT. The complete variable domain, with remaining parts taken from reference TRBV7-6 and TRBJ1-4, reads GAGVSQSPRYKVTKRGQDVALRCDPISGHVSLYWYRQALGQGPEFLTYFNYEAQQDKSGLPNDRFSAERPEGSISTLTIQRTEQRDSAMYRCASSTRTGGTTVNEKLFFGSGTQLSVL.

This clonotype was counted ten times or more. In nucleotides, the CDR3 is TGTGCCAGCAGCTTATCCAGTCAAGAGACCCAGTACTTC. Protein: CASSLSSQETQYF. The rearrangement links TRBV7-6 to TRBJ2-5, with D uncertain. The germline V gene encodes CDR1 SGHVS and CDR2 FNYEAQ. Trimming cost V 2 bases and J 2 bases, with 6 bases left between them. The CDR3 consists of 13 residues.

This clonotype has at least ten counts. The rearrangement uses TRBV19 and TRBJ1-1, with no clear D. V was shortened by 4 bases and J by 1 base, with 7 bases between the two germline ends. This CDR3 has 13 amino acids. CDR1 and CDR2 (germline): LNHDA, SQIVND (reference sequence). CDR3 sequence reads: CASSTYTNTEAFF. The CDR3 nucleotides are TGTGCCAGTAGTACTTACACGAACACTGAAGCTTTCTTT.

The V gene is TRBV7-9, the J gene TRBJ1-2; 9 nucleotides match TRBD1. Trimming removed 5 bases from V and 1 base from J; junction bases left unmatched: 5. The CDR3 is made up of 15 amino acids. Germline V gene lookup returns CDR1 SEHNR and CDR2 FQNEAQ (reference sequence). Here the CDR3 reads CASSPRTGDNYGYTF. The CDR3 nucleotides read TGTGCCAGCAGCCCCAGGACAGGGGATAACTATGGCTACACCTTC.

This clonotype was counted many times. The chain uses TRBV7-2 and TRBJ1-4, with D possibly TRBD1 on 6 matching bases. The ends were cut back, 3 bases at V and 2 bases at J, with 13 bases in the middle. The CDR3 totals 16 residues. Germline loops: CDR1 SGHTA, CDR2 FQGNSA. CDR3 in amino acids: CASSFDRIATNEKLFF. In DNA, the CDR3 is TGTGCCAGCAGCTTCGACAGGATCGCGACTAATGAAAAACTGTTTTTT.

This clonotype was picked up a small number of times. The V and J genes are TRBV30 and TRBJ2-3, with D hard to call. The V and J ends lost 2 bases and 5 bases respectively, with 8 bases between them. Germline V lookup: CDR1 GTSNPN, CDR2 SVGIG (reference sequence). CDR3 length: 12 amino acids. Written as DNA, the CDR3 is TGTGCCTGGAGTTTGACTCTAGATACGCAGTATTTT. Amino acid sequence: CAWSLTLDTQYF.

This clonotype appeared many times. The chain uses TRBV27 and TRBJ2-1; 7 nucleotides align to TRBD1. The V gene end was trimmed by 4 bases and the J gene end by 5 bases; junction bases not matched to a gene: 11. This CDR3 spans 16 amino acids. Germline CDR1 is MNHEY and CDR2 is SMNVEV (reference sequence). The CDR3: CASSSLGDRVDNEQFF. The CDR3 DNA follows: TGTGCCAGCAGTTCCCTGGGGGACAGAGTGGACAATGAGCAGTTCTTC.

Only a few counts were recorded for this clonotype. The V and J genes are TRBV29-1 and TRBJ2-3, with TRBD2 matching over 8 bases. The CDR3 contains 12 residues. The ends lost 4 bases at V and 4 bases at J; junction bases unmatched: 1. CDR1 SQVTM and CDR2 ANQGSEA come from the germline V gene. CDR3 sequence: CSVGREADTQYF. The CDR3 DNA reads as TGCAGCGTTGGGCGGGAGGCAGATACGCAGTATTTT.

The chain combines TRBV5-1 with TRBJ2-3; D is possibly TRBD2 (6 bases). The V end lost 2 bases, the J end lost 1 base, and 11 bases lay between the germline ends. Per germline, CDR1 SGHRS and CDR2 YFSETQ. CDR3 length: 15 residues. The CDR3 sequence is CASSFERVGTDTQYF. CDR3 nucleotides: TGCGCCAGCAGCTTCGAGCGGGTTGGCACAGATACGCAGTATTTT.